This T cell receptor (beta chain) emerged from a study of blood T cell repertoires in COVID-19. Across the study: The samples span acute and convalescent COVID-19 from the United States, Italy and Spain. The analysed material was cDNA or gDNA that came from T cells, B-cell-depleted T cells, or PBMCs.

Germline CDR1 is LGHNA and CDR2 is YSLEER. Trimming shortened V by 0 bases and J by 2 bases, and 14 bases separated the two germline ends. The CDR3 length is 16 residues. TCRdb's table, derived via immunoSEQ multiplex PCR, lists solely in-frame clones and lacks some. Among more than 110,000 clones listed, over 60% were seen once. Sequencing was done on a sample of peripheral blood. The genes are TRBV4-3 and TRBJ2-7; no clear D gene. The source is a man older than 75 with acute or convalescent COVID-19. CDR3 in amino acids: CASSQEVGSSAYEQYF. The CDR3 coding sequence is TGCGCCAGCAGCCAAGAAGTGGGCTCGTCCGCCTACGAGCAGTACTTC.